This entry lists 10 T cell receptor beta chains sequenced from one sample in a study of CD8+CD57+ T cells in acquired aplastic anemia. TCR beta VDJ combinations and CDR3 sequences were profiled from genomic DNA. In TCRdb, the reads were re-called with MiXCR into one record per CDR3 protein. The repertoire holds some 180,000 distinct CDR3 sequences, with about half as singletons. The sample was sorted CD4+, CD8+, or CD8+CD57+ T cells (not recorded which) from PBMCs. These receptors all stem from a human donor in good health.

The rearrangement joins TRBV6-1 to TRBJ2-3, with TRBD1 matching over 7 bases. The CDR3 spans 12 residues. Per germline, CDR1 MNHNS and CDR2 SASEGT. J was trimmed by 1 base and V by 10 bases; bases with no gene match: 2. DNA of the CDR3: TGTGCCACCGGACAGGGCACAGATACGCAGTATTTT. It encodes CATGQGTDTQYF.

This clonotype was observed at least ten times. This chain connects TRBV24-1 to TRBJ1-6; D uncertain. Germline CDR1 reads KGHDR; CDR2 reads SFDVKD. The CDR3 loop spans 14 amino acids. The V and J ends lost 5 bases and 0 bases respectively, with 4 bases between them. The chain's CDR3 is CATSGSSYNSPLHF. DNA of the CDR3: TGTGCCACCAGTGGGAGCTCCTATAATTCACCCCTCCACTTT.

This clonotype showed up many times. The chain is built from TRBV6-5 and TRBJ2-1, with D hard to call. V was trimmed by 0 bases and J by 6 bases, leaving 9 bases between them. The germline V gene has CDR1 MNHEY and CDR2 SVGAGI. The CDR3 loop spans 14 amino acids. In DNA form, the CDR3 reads TGTGCCAGCAGTTACTCTTGGGCGACCAATGAGCAGTTCTTC. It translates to CASSYSWATNEQFF.

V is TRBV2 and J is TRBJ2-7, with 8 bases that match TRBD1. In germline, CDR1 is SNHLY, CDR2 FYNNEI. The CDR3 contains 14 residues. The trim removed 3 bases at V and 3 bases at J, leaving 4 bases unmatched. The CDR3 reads CASSEHGQGYEQYF. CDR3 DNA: TGTGCCAGCAGTGAGCATGGACAGGGCTACGAGCAGTACTTC.

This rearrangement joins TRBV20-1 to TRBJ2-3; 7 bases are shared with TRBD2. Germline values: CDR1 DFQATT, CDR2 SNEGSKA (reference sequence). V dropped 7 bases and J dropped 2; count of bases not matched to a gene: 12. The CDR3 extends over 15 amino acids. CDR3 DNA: TGCAGTGGGGAGGCTAGCGGAACGCCCACAGATACGCAGTATTTT. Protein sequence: CSGEASGTPTDTQYF.

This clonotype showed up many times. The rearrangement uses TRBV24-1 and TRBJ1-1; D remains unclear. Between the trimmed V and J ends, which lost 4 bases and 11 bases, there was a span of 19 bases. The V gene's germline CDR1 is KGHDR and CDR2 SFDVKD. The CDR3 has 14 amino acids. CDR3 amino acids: CATSESGRSSGAFF. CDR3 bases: TGTGCCACCAGTGAGTCCGGGCGATCCAGTGGTGCTTTCTTT.

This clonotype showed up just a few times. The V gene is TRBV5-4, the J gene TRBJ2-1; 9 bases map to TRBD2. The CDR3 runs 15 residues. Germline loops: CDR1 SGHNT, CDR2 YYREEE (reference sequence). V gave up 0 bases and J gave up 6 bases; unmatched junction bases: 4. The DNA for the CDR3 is TGTGCCAGCAGCTTGGATAGCGGGAGTTCCAATGAGCAGTTCTTC. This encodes CASSLDSGSSNEQFF.

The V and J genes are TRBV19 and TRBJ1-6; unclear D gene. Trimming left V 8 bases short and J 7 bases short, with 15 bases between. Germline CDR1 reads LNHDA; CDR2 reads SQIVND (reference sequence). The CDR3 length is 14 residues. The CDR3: CASGESWLNSPLHF. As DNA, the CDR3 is TGTGCCAGTGGGGAGAGTTGGTTGAATTCACCCCTCCACTTT. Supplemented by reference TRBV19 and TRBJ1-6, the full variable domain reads DGGITQSPKYLFRKEGQNVTLSCEQNLNHDAMYWYRQDPGQGLRLIYYSQIVNDFQKGDIAEGYSVSREKKESFPLTVTSAQKNPTAFYLCASGESWLNSPLHFGNGTRLTVT.

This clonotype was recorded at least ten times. CDR3 coding DNA: TGTGCCAGCAGTGACAGGGTCTATGGCTACACCTTC. It encodes CASSDRVYGYTF. The chain has TRBV6-1 and TRBJ1-2; a possible D gene is TRBD1 (5 bases). V lost 3 bases and J lost 4, with 6 bases in between. The CDR3 length is 12 residues. CDR1 and CDR2 from the germline V gene are MNHNS and SASEGT.

The CDR3 coding sequence is TGTGCCAGCACCTCTCGGGGCACCGGGGAGCTGTTTTTT. Its translation is CASTSRGTGELFF. The chain combines TRBV19 with TRBJ2-2; tentatively, D is TRBD2 (5 bases). Germline V gene data show CDR1 as LNHDA and CDR2 as SQIVND (reference sequence). This CDR3 has 13 amino acids. V lost 9 bases, J lost 4 bases, and 12 bases lay in between.